These 2 T cell receptor beta chains were all obtained from the same sample, sequenced in a study of control samples from healthy donors and cancer patients. The table came from immunoSEQ multiplex PCR; TCRdb's copy has only in-frame clones and leaves some out. In the table there are approximately 100,000 clones, 85% to 90% of which are singletons. What was sequenced was blood. Every receptor here comes from a woman aged 45-65 years in good health.

The chain joins TRBV3-1 (or the pseudogene TRBV3-2) to TRBJ1-1; D is unresolved. Trimming left V 0 bases short and J 7 bases short, with 15 bases between. CDR1 is LGHDT, CDR2 YNNKEL, per germline (reference sequence). The CDR3 runs to 15 residues. The chain's CDR3 is CASSQDGRGSYEAFF. The CDR3 bases are TGTGCCAGCAGCCAAGACGGGCGCGGAAGTTATGAAGCTTTCTTT.

The table lists this clone with a few counts. V gene TRBV5-1 combines with J gene TRBJ2-3, with D possibly being TRBD2 (7 bases). The V and J ends lost 0 bases and 0 bases respectively, with 11 bases between them. Germline assignment: CDR1 SGHRS and CDR2 YFSETQ. The CDR3 has 16 residues. The CDR3 DNA reads TGCGCCAGCAGCTTGGTGGCGGGGGCAAGCACAGATACGCAGTATTTT. Its protein is CASSLVAGASTDTQYF.